Listed below are T cell receptor beta chains from one sample, sequenced in a study of beta chain features in type 1 diabetes. Clones were sequenced by immunoSEQ multiplex PCR, and TCRdb holds only the in-frame ones, with some missing. This repertoire shows about 120,000 clones, approximately 15% found once; its top ten account for roughly 2.5%. The sample consisted of central memory CD4+ T cells from blood. Receptor source: a man aged 18 to 30 with type 1 diabetes. Each CDR3 is given with its conserved first and last residue. The D gene is left open where the match is weak. Clone size is not always given. Where it is, it says once, few, many or a class for expanded clones.

TRBV4-2	TRBJ2-1	few	TRBD2	TGTGCCAGCAGCGGACTAGCGGGGGAAAGGGGTGAGCAGTTCTTC	CASSGLAGERGEQFF
TRBV6-1	TRBJ1-6	.	.	TGTGCCAGCAGTGAAAATCGGAGGACAGCACGGGGGACAACCCTCCACTTT	CASSENRRTARGTTLHF
TRBV14	TRBJ2-1	.	.	TGTACCAGCAGCCAAGTGGAGAATGAGCAGTTCTTC	CTSSQVENEQFF
TRBV5-4	TRBJ2-7	few	.	TGTGCCACCAAACGGAAGGACAGCGTCTACGAGCAGTACTTC	CATKRKDSVYEQYF
TRBV27	TRBJ2-7	.	.	TGTGCCAGCGGTAGGCCGGGACTCACCTACGAGCAGTACTTC	CASGRPGLTYEQYF
TRBV5-6	TRBJ1-6	few	.	TGTGCCAGCAGCTTGGTGGCAGGAGATAATTCACCCCTCCACTTT	CASSLVAGDNSPLHF
TRBV11-3	TRBJ2-5	once	.	TGTGCCAGCAGCTCAGGGATGTCCCCACAAGAGACCCAGTACTTC	CASSSGMSPQETQYF
TRBV19	TRBJ2-1	few	.	TGTGCCAGTAGTCCTACTAGTCAGGGGTTCTACAATGAGCAGTTCTTC	CASSPTSQGFYNEQFF
TRBV20-1	TRBJ1-2	.	.	TGCAGTGTCGGGGCTAACTATGGCTACACCTTC	CSVGANYGYTF
TRBV10-1	TRBJ2-5	many	TRBD1	TGCGCCAGCAGTGCATCGAAACAGGGGGGCGTAGAGACCCAGTACTTC	CASSASKQGGVETQYF
TRBV5-1	TRBJ2-1	once	TRBD1	TGCGCCAGCAGCCTGGGACAGGGCCCCTACAATGAGCAGTTCTTC	CASSLGQGPYNEQFF
TRBV29-1	TRBJ2-3	few	.	TGCAGCGTTGAGCCTGGGGGCGAGGATACGCAGTATTTT	CSVEPGGEDTQYF
TRBV5-1	TRBJ2-3	few	TRBD2	TGCGCCAGCAGCCCATCTAGCGGGGCGAACACAGATACGCAGTATTTT	CASSPSSGANTDTQYF
TRBV30	TRBJ2-5	few	TRBD1	TGTGCCTGGAGCCTAGGACAGGGAAGGGAGACCCAGTACTTC	CAWSLGQGRETQYF
TRBV11-3	TRBJ2-3	.	.	TGTGCCAGCAGCCAAGGGGTAGGCACAGATACGCAGTATTTT	CASSQGVGTDTQYF
TRBV29-1	TRBJ1-1	.	TRBD1	TGCAGCGTTGTGGGCTTGGGACAGGGGTACACTGAAGCTTTCTTT	CSVVGLGQGYTEAFF
TRBV29-1	TRBJ1-5	few	TRBD1	TGCAGCGTTGAAGGGTACGGGACAGGGAGACAGCCCCAGCATTTT	CSVEGYGTGRQPQHF
TRBV30	TRBJ1-2	few	.	TGTGCCTGGACCGGCGGACTCTGGGACTATGGCTACACCTTC	CAWTGGLWDYGYTF
TRBV7-2	TRBJ1-5	.	.	TGTGCCAGCAGCCAAGGGACAAGGGAAAGTCAGCCCCAGCATTTT	CASSQGTRESQPQHF
TRBV7-2	TRBJ2-3	many	.	TGTGCCACCGACCCGGTGGGGATACGCACGGATACGCAGTATTTT	CATDPVGIRTDTQYF
TRBV28	TRBJ1-5	.	.	TGTGCCAGCAGTTTGCAGAACAATCAGCCCCAGCATTTT	CASSLQNNQPQHF
TRBV29-1	TRBJ2-1	few	TRBD1	TGCAGCGTCACAGGGGTCTCCTACAATGAGCAGTTCTTC	CSVTGVSYNEQFF
TRBV29-1	TRBJ2-5	.	TRBD1	TGCAGCGTCGAACAGGGGGCTGGAGAGACCCAGTACTTC	CSVEQGAGETQYF
TRBV13	TRBJ1-4	few	TRBD1	TGTGCCAGCAGCTACTCAGGGGGAAAGACTAATGAAAAACTGTTTTTT	CASSYSGGKTNEKLFF
TRBV30	TRBJ2-3	.	.	TGTGCCTGGAAAAGGTTCGGTAGCACAGATACGCAGTATTTT	CAWKRFGSTDTQYF
TRBV29-1	TRBJ1-2	few	.	TGCAGCGTTGCTACTTTTGGACTGGCTGGCTACACCTTC	CSVATFGLAGYTF
TRBV7-7	TRBJ2-2	.	.	TGTGCTAGCAGCCCGAACACCGGGGAGCTGTTTTTT	CASSPNTGELFF
TRBV19	TRBJ2-7	.	.	TGTGCCAGTAGTCTCCTCCTCGGGGGCGAGCAGTACTTC	CASSLLLGGEQYF
TRBV30	TRBJ2-4	few	TRBD1	TGTGCCTGGAGTGGGACAGGGACGAACATTCAGTACTTC	CAWSGTGTNIQYF
TRBV6-6	TRBJ1-5	few	TRBD1	TGTGCCAGCAGCTTAGACAGGGGTAGTCAGCCCCAGCATTTT	CASSLDRGSQPQHF
TRBV27	TRBJ2-6	few	TRBD1	TGTGCCAGCAGTTCTCCGGGACAGACCTCTGGGGCCAACGTCCTGACTTTC	CASSSPGQTSGANVLTF
TRBV11-2	TRBJ2-5	few	TRBD2	TGTGCCTGCGGGCTAGCGGGGGGCAGGGAGGAGACCCAGTACTTC	CACGLAGGREETQYF
TRBV11-2	TRBJ2-1	.	.	TGTGCCAGCAGCACAAGATATGAGGCAGGGACACATGAGCAGTTCTTC	CASSTRYEAGTHEQFF
TRBV28	TRBJ2-1	few	.	TGTGCCAGCAGTTTATCCCAGGGTAACAATGAGCAGTTCTTC	CASSLSQGNNEQFF
TRBV18	TRBJ2-5	few	.	TGTGCCAGCTCACCACCGGGAGGCAGAGGGGAGACCCAGTACTTC	CASSPPGGRGETQYF
TRBV5-4	TRBJ2-7	few	TRBD1	TGTGCCAGCAGCCAACAGGGGAACGAGCAGTACTTC	CASSQQGNEQYF
TRBV5-1	TRBJ2-5	.	TRBD2	TGCGCCAGCAGCTTGGATACTAGCGGGATTACGGAGACCCAGTACTTC	CASSLDTSGITETQYF
TRBV4-3	TRBJ1-5	few	TRBD1	TGCGCCAGCAGCATCGGACAGGGCGAGGAGCCCCAGCATTTT	CASSIGQGEEPQHF
TRBV28	TRBJ1-6	many	.	TGTGCCACCAGGGTCCGGGACTTGGGTAGTGAGACCTATAATTCACCCCTCCACTTT	CATRVRDLGSETYNSPLHF
TRBV28	TRBJ2-1	few	.	TGTGCCAGCAGTTTAGTACTGGGAGATGAGTTCTTC	CASSLVLGDEFF
TRBV7-9	TRBJ2-4	.	TRBD2	TGTGCCAGCAGCTTGCTAGCGGGGGTAACGGACATTCAGTACTTC	CASSLLAGVTDIQYF
TRBV4-1	TRBJ2-4	.	.	TGCGCCAGCAGCCAAGAAAGGGGATACATTCAGTACTTC	CASSQERGYIQYF
TRBV29-1	TRBJ2-7	few	.	TGCAGCGTTGAGGGGCTTGCCTACGAGCAGTACTTC	CSVEGLAYEQYF